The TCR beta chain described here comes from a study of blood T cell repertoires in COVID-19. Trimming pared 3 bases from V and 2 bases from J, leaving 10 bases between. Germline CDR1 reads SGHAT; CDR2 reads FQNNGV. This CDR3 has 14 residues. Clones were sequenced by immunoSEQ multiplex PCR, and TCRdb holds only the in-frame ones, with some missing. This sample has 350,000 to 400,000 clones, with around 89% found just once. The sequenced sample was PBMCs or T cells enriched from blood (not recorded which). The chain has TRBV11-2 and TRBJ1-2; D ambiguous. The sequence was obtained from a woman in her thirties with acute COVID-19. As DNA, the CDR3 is TGTGCCAGCAGCTTCGGTCTGCTGAACTATGGCTACACCTTC. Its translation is CASSFGLLNYGYTF.